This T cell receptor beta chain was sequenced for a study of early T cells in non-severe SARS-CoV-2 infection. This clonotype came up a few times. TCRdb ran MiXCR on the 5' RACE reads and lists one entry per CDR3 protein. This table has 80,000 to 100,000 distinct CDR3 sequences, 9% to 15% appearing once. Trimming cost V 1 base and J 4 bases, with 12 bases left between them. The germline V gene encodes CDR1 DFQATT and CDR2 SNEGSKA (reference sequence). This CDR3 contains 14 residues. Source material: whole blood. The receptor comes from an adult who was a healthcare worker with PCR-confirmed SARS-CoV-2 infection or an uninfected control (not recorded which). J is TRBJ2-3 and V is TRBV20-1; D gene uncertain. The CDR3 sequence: CSARVASVADTQYF. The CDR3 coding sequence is TGCAGTGCTAGAGTCGCGAGCGTGGCAGATACGCAGTATTTT.